This is a list of T cell receptor beta chains from one sample in a study of OX40 agonist ivuxolimab in advanced cancers. Sequenced by immunoSEQ multiplex PCR; TCRdb stores in-frame clones only, minus some. Among 56,000 or so clones listed, 70% to 85% were seen once. The sample in question was CD4+ or CD8+ T cells sorted from blood, obtained in a trial of the OX40 agonist ivuxolimab. Source of these receptors: an adult with an advanced solid tumor such as melanoma, head and neck, liver or kidney cancer. The CDR3 runs from the conserved cysteine through the conserved F or W. A D gene is named only where the DNA matches it firmly. The size of a clone is reported for some rows only, either as once, few or many, or as a class for expanded clones.

size | J | V | D | DNA | CDR3
- | TRBJ1-2 | TRBV11-3 | - | TGTGCCAGCAGCTTGGACCTCTATGGCTACACCTTC | CASSLDLYGYTF
- | TRBJ1-5 | TRBV28 | TRBD1 | TGTGCCAGCAGCCGTCCCGGGACAGGGTCGTATCAGCCCCAGCATTTT | CASSRPGTGSYQPQHF
few | TRBJ2-2 | TRBV19 | - | TGTGCCAGTAGTAGGTTAGTGACCGGGGAGCTGTTTTTT | CASSRLVTGELFF
once | TRBJ2-3 | TRBV30 | - | TGTGCCTGGAGTTTGGGCACAGATACGCAGTATTTT | CAWSLGTDTQYF
once | TRBJ2-3 | TRBV14 | - | TGTGCCAGCAGCCAGGCAACCCCTAGCACAGATACGCAGTATTTT | CASSQATPSTDTQYF
- | TRBJ2-2 | TRBV19 | - | TGTGCCAGTACCATAAATAACCGTCTCCTCGGGTCGAACACCGGGGAGCTGTTTTTT | CASTINNRLLGSNTGELFF
- | TRBJ2-3 | TRBV28 | TRBD2 | TGTGCCAGCACCCCCGGGCAGCGGGGTCCCCCAGATACGCAGTATTTT | CASTPGQRGPPDTQYF
- | TRBJ1-1 | TRBV4-1 | TRBD1 | TGCGCCAGTACGACAGGGGGTCTCAACATGAACACTGAAGCTTTCTTT | CASTTGGLNMNTEAFF
- | TRBJ2-2 | TRBV19 | - | TGTGCCAGTAGTCGCGCGCCTCTCGGTGGTGGCACCGGGGAGCTGTTTTTT | CASSRAPLGGGTGELFF
- | TRBJ1-3 | TRBV7-2 | - | TGTGCCAGCAGCTTAGATACGGGAGCTGGAAACACCATATATTTT | CASSLDTGAGNTIYF
- | TRBJ2-3 | TRBV7-9 | - | TGTGCCAGCAGCTCCCCACGAGGGGGGCTTGGGAGAGATACGCAGTATTTT | CASSSPRGGLGRDTQYF
- | TRBJ2-3 | TRBV5-4 | - | TGTGCCAGCAGCCGACAGAGCGCAGATACGCAGTATTTT | CASSRQSADTQYF
- | TRBJ1-1 | TRBV29-1 | - | TGCAGCGTTGAAGGAGGGGTGAACACTGAAGCTTTCTTT | CSVEGGVNTEAFF
- | TRBJ2-3 | TRBV2 | - | TGTGCCAGGTCCTCGGCAGATACGCAGTATTTT | CARSSADTQYF
once | TRBJ1-2 | TRBV11-2 | - | TGTGCCAGCAGCTTAGCCGGGGGTTTGGGCTACACCTTC | CASSLAGGLGYTF
- | TRBJ1-2 | TRBV7-8 | TRBD1 | TGTGCCAGCAGCCTAGGACAGGGTGACTATGGCTACACCTTC | CASSLGQGDYGYTF
- | TRBJ2-5 | TRBV7-2 | - | TGTGCCAGCAGTTCAGGGTTAGGGACGGGGCAAGAGACCCAGTACTTC | CASSSGLGTGQETQYF
- | TRBJ1-2 | TRBV7-8 | TRBD1 | TGTGCCAGCAGCCTTCTGCGGATTGTAACCGGGACAGGGGTCTATGGCTACACCTTC | CASSLLRIVTGTGVYGYTF
- | TRBJ2-3 | TRBV27 | - | TGTGCCAGCAGCCCGCTGGTTGGGTTCGCAGATACGCAGTATTTT | CASSPLVGFADTQYF
- | TRBJ2-5 | TRBV29-1 | TRBD2 | TGCAGCGTCGGACTAGCGGGGGGTCAAGAGACCCAGTACTTC | CSVGLAGGQETQYF
- | TRBJ1-2 | TRBV29-1 | - | TGCAGCGGGGTGGCAGGGACTAACTATGGCTACACCTTC | CSGVAGTNYGYTF
- | TRBJ2-2 | TRBV5-6 | - | TGTGCCAGCACTAAAACGAACACCGGGGAGCTGTTTTTT | CASTKTNTGELFF
- | TRBJ1-2 | TRBV11-2 | - | TGTGCCAGCAGCTTATTCAACTATGGCTACACCTTC | CASSLFNYGYTF
few | TRBJ1-2 | TRBV6-1 | - | TGTGCCAGCAGTCCGGGGGTCCGTTATGGCTACACCTTC | CASSPGVRYGYTF
- | TRBJ2-7 | TRBV28 | - | TGTGCCAGCAGTTTCACACCCCGGTCCTACGAGCAGTACTTC | CASSFTPRSYEQYF
- | TRBJ1-1 | TRBV7-2 | TRBD1 | TGTGCCAGCAGCTTAGGTTGGGACAGGGAAGCTTTCTTT | CASSLGWDREAFF